These 17 T cell receptor beta chains were sequenced from one sample in a study of blood T cell repertoires in COVID-19 (dated by TCRdb to about 2020). Receptors were amplified or captured by the immunoSEQ multiplex PCR assay. Entries here come from immuneACCESS through TCRdb and include only in-frame sequences with V and J called. Some clones fail to appear in such tables; in the studies checked, an unresolved V gene covers under half of the shortfall, and the cause of the remainder is unknown. In this sample the table shows over 200,000 clones, around 85% of which occur a single time. The ten largest clones add up to 1.5% to 2% of the sample. Sample: PBMCs or T cells enriched from blood (not recorded which). The receptors originated from a woman aged 45-65 years who had recovered from COVID-19.

V and J are TRBV11-3 and TRBJ2-3; D is unclear. Looked up from germline, CDR1 is SGHNT and CDR2 is YENEEA. The CDR3 loop spans 13 amino acids. Trimming took off 1 base at V and 10 bases at J, with 12 bases between the two ends. CDR3 DNA sequence: TGTGCCAGCAGCTTAGGTGCAAGCGCTCCGCAGTATTTT. It codes for CASSLGASAPQYF.

This chain links TRBV24-1 with TRBJ1-2; no clear D. The CDR3 extends over 14 amino acids. Trimming cost V 2 bases and J 8 bases, with 14 bases left between them. In germline, CDR1 is KGHDR, CDR2 SFDVKD. The CDR3 DNA reads as TGTGCCACCAGTGATTCGGCAGGTCCTCGCGGCTACACCTTC. Translation gives CATSDSAGPRGYTF.

This clone was picked up a small number of times. The identical CDR3 is also encoded by other nucleotide sequences in the sample. This rearrangement joins TRBV7-2 to TRBJ2-1; D perhaps matches TRBD1 (5 bases). The CDR3 spans 13 residues. Trimming shortened V by 3 bases and J by 5 bases, and 8 bases separated the two germline ends. Per germline, CDR1 SGHTA and CDR2 FQGNSA. The DNA for the CDR3 is TGTGCCAGCAGCTTGGGGCAGAACAATGAGCAGTTCTTC. Translating it yields CASSLGQNNEQFF. The entire variable domain, with the rest obtained from reference TRBV7-2 and TRBJ2-1, is as follows: GAGVSQSPSNKVTEKGKDVELRCDPISGHTALYWYRQSLGQGLEFLIYFQGNSAPDKSGLPSDRFSAERTGGSVSTLTIQRTQQEDSAVYLCASSLGQNNEQFFGPGTRLTVL.

The chain employs TRBV27 and TRBJ1-5; 11 bases match TRBD1. V was clipped by 6 bases and J by 2 bases; unmatched bases: 6. CDR3 length: 16 amino acids. CDR1 MNHEY and CDR2 SMNVEV come from the germline V gene (reference sequence). This chain's CDR3 is CASRGDRGEGNQPQHF. The CDR3 DNA sequence: TGTGCCAGCAGAGGGGACAGGGGGGAAGGCAATCAGCCCCAGCATTTT.

The chain combines TRBV12-3 or TRBV12-4 with TRBJ1-2, with TRBD1 matching 8 bases. V trimming: 10 bases; J trimming: 5 bases; junction bases outside the gene matches: 9. The CDR3 covers 13 residues. The CDR3 DNA sequence: TGTGCCACCCCGTCGACAGGGGAGTATGGCTACACCTTC. Its translation is CATPSTGEYGYTF.

This clone has just a few counts. The chain uses TRBV29-1 and TRBJ2-7; TRBD2 is a possible D gene (6 bases). Trimming left V 7 bases short and J 6 bases short, with 31 bases between. The CDR3 sequence is 17 residues long. Germline V gene lookup returns CDR1 SQVTM and CDR2 ANQGSEA. Here the CDR3 DNA reads TGCAGCGCCGCCCATGAGCGGACTATGATAATGTTCGGCGAGCAGTACTTC. This gives the protein CSAAHERTMIMFGEQYF.

The chain is built from TRBV5-1 and TRBJ1-1; D not certain. The germline V gene has CDR1 SGHRS and CDR2 YFSETQ. The V gene lost 5 bases and the J gene lost 2 bases, with 16 bases spanning the gap. The CDR3 loop spans 15 amino acids. DNA for the CDR3: TGCGCCAGCAGGGCAGGCCAAACGGTAAACACTGAAGCTTTCTTT. Its protein is CASRAGQTVNTEAFF. The variable domain in full, with the rest retrieved from reference TRBV5-1 and TRBJ1-1, is KAGVTQTPRYLIKTRGQQVTLSCSPISGHRSVSWYQQTPGQGLQFLFEYFSETQRNKGNFPGRFSGRQFSNSRSEMNVSTLELGDSALYLCASRAGQTVNTEAFFGQGTRLTVV.

The chain recombines TRBV18 with TRBJ2-1; D perhaps matches TRBD2 (5 bases). This CDR3 is 14 amino acids long. In germline, CDR1 is KGHSH, CDR2 LQKENI. The V and J ends lost 2 bases and 3 bases respectively, with 8 bases between them. DNA of the CDR3: TGTGCCAGCTCACCAATCGGACTCTACAATGAGCAGTTCTTC. This codes for CASSPIGLYNEQFF.

CDR3 bases: TGTGCCAGCTTTGAGACTAGCGGGAAGGAGACCCAGTACTTC. It encodes CASFETSGKETQYF. This chain links TRBV2 with TRBJ2-5, with 11 bases that match TRBD2. The trim removed 8 bases at V and 5 bases at J, leaving 7 bases unmatched. CDR1 and CDR2 from the germline V gene are SNHLY and FYNNEI. There are 14 residues in the CDR3.

CDR3 region: CATSSISWGPAYEQYF. Here the CDR3 DNA reads TGTGCCACCAGCAGTATATCTTGGGGGCCAGCCTACGAGCAGTACTTC. J is TRBJ2-7 and V is TRBV15, with D tentatively TRBD1 (6 bases). Trimming cost V 3 bases and J 2 bases, with 17 bases left between them. The CDR3 spans 16 residues. Germline-derived CDR1 and CDR2 are LNHNV and YYDKDF (reference sequence).

This clone came up once. The chain couples TRBV3-1 (or the pseudogene TRBV3-2) to TRBJ2-6; TRBD1 matches 10 bases. The germline gives CDR1 LGHDT, CDR2 YNNKEL (reference sequence). After removal of 4 bases from V and 4 bases from J, the junction contained 4 bases not matched to a gene. The CDR3 is 16 amino acids. This chain's CDR3 is CASSRDRGRGANVLTF. In nucleotides, the CDR3 is TGTGCCAGCAGCCGAGACAGGGGGCGAGGGGCCAACGTCCTGACTTTC.

This chain joins TRBV7-8 and TRBJ2-3; 8 bases are a match to TRBD2. Germline loops: CDR1 SGHVS, CDR2 FQNEAQ. This CDR3 has 14 residues. J lost 7 bases, V lost 7 bases, and 10 bases had no gene match. The CDR3 region is CASKKGREANTQYF. The CDR3 nucleotides are TGTGCCAGCAAAAAGGGGCGGGAGGCAAATACGCAGTATTTT.

The chain recombines TRBV4-1 with TRBJ2-7, with 10 bases lining up with TRBD2. The germline V gene has CDR1 MGHRA and CDR2 YSYEKL. The CDR3 extends over 16 amino acids. V dropped 1 base and J dropped 0; count of bases not matched to a gene: 3. The CDR3 loop is CASSQVLAGSSYEQYF. The CDR3 coding sequence is TGCGCCAGCAGCCAAGTACTAGCGGGAAGCTCCTACGAGCAGTACTTC.

V and J are TRBV5-1 and TRBJ2-7; TRBD1 is a possible D gene (6 bases). Germline V lookup: CDR1 SGHRS, CDR2 YFSETQ. The CDR3 is made up of 14 amino acids. The V end was cut by 0 bases, the J end by 3 bases, with 10 bases between. The CDR3 nucleotides are TGCGCCAGCAGCTTGGCAGGGGCCATCTACGAGCAGTACTTC. It specifies CASSLAGAIYEQYF.

The chain employs TRBV19 and TRBJ2-7, with 8 bases aligning to TRBD2. CDR1 LNHDA and CDR2 SQIVND come from the germline V gene (reference sequence). Trimming took 3 bases from V and 6 from J; bases not matched to a gene: 7. The CDR3 length is 14 residues. This CDR3 reads CASSIGRGSGEQYF. The CDR3 nucleotides are TGTGCCAGTAGTATCGGGAGGGGATCCGGCGAGCAGTACTTC. Based on the CDR3 plus reference TRBV19 and TRBJ2-7, the full variable domain is DGGITQSPKYLFRKEGQNVTLSCEQNLNHDAMYWYRQDPGQGLRLIYYSQIVNDFQKGDIAEGYSVSREKKESFPLTVTSAQKNPTAFYLCASSIGRGSGEQYFGPGTRLTVT.

The chain uses TRBV29-1 and TRBJ2-3; a weak D match, TRBD1 (6 bases). CDR3 size: 14 residues. Trimming removed 6 bases from V and 4 bases from J, with 17 bases in between. CDR1 and CDR2 (germline): SQVTM, ANQGSEA. CDR3 region: CSVFTGNKADTQYF. The CDR3 DNA reads TGCAGCGTCTTTACAGGGAATAAGGCAGATACGCAGTATTTT.

The chain has TRBV29-1 and TRBJ1-1, with 7 bases aligning to TRBD1. CDR1 is SQVTM, CDR2 ANQGSEA, per germline. The CDR3 loop spans 11 amino acids. V lost 7 bases to trimming and J lost 5 bases; unmatched junction nucleotides: 4. This CDR3 is CSATGWTEAFF. In DNA form, the CDR3 reads TGCAGCGCGACAGGGTGGACTGAAGCTTTCTTT.